This TCR beta chain was captured by sequencing in a study of T cell responses to AZD1222 COVID-19 vaccine. The data were produced by immunoSEQ multiplex PCR, yet TCRdb's version contains in-frame clones alone and is incomplete. The data show around 250,000 clones, with approximately 93% seen just once and 0.55% held by the top ten. This clone was counted a single time. Trimming stripped 7 bases from V and 4 bases from J, with 13 bases between. The CDR3 spans 13 residues. V is TRBV12-3 or TRBV12-4 and J is TRBJ2-5, with D tentatively TRBD2 (6 bases). The sequences come from peripheral blood, collected on day 0 of AZD1222 vaccination. The TCR sequence derives from an adult in good health. The CDR3 DNA reads TGTGCCAGCAACACTTTGGGGGGAGAGACCCAGTACTTC. Translated, it gives CASNTLGGETQYF.